This T cell receptor beta chain comes out of a study of blood T cell repertoires in COVID-19. Looking at the study overall: T cells, B-cell-depleted T cells, or PBMCs supplied cDNA or gDNA.

This CDR3 has 15 residues. Trimming shortened V by 6 bases and J by 4 bases, and 18 bases separated the two germline ends. Germline-derived CDR1 and CDR2 are MDHEN and SYDVKM. The authors' processing: It was from reference gene primer amplification that nucleated cell counts were estimated. The assay was immunoSEQ multiplex PCR, and TCRdb's table has in-frame clones only and misses some. V and J calls and clone size come straight from that table; D and trimming were deduced from the DNA. Of almost 200,000 clones in the sample, 70% to 90% are singletons; the top ten hold 0.6% to 1%. V usage is TRBV28 and J usage is TRBJ1-1, with D perhaps TRBD1 (5 bases). The sample taken for sequencing was peripheral blood. This receptor was taken from a woman between 70 and 85 years old with acute or convalescent COVID-19. DNA for the CDR3: TGTGCCAGCAGGATCGCTTATAGGGGTGCCACTGAAGCTTTCTTT. Protein: CASRIAYRGATEAFF.